One TCR beta chain is described in this entry. This same CDR3 is encoded by further DNA sequences in the sample. Per the study methods: How many nucleated cells were present was estimated from reference gene primer amplification. Clones were read by immunoSEQ multiplex PCR, and TCRdb kept only the in-frame ones, dropping some. V and J calls and clone size come straight from that table; D and trimming were deduced from the DNA. The sample shows 300,000 to 400,000 clones, 88% of them seen only once. The sample originates from a study of blood T cell repertoires in COVID-19. Overall study context: Italy, Spain and the United States were the sources of the convalescent and acute COVID-19 samples.

Germline V CDR1 and CDR2: KGHDR, SFDVKD. V lost 4 bases to trimming and J lost 7 bases, with 10 bases between them. The CDR3 is 13 residues long. Those who participated ranged in age from roughly 18 to 90 years and resided in 20 to 25 US areas. Participants had their cohort set by participant-reported clinical history. The receptor comes from a woman in her thirties with acute COVID-19. The material sequenced was PBMCs or T cells enriched from blood (not recorded which). The rearrangement joins TRBV24-1 to TRBJ1-5; D is unresolved. DNA of the CDR3: TGTGCCACCAGTGACCGGGGAAGCCAGCCCCAGCATTTT. Amino acids: CATSDRGSQPQHF.